This is a list of T cell receptor beta chains from one sample in a study of T cell responses to AZD1222 COVID-19 vaccine. Profiling relied on immunoSEQ multiplex PCR, and the TCRdb table lists in-frame clones only, not all of them. The table includes roughly 250,000 clones, just over 90% detected once. The sequencing here drew on peripheral blood, taken on day 0 of AZD1222 vaccination. These TCRs come from an adult in good health. Both conserved end residues are part of each CDR3. A D gene is named only where the DNA matches it firmly. For some rows the clone size is stated as once, few or many, or as a class when expanded; others skip it.

CDR3 length: 14
J gene: TRBJ1-4
D gene: NA
clone size: NA
V gene: TRBV4-1
CDR3 DNA: TGCGCCAGCAGCCCCGTCGGGGGCCTCTCTAGGCTGTTTTTT
CDR3 protein: CASSPVGGLSRLFF

CDR3 length: 13
J gene: TRBJ2-7
D gene: NA
clone size: NA
V gene: TRBV7-9
CDR3 DNA: TGTGCCAGCAGCTTAGATGCGGGCTTCGAGCAGTACTTC
CDR3 protein: CASSLDAGFEQYF

CDR3 length: 13
J gene: TRBJ1-1
D gene: TRBD1
clone size: NA
V gene: TRBV7-9
CDR3 DNA: TGTGCCAGCAGCTCCCAGACGACAGGGAGTGCTTTCTTT
CDR3 protein: CASSSQTTGSAFF

CDR3 length: 14
J gene: TRBJ1-1
D gene: NA
clone size: NA
V gene: TRBV3-1/TRBV3-2
CDR3 DNA: TGTGCCAGCAGCCCACTGGGGGGAAACACTGAAGCTTTCTTT
CDR3 protein: CASSPLGGNTEAFF

CDR3 length: 14
J gene: TRBJ1-5
D gene: NA
clone size: few
V gene: TRBV11-2
CDR3 DNA: TGTGCCAGCAGCTTAGGACAGTTCAATCAGCCCCAGCATTTT
CDR3 protein: CASSLGQFNQPQHF

CDR3 length: 13
J gene: TRBJ1-5
D gene: NA
clone size: NA
V gene: TRBV27
CDR3 DNA: TGTGCCAGCAGTTTGGGGAGCAATCAGCCCCAGCATTTT
CDR3 protein: CASSLGSNQPQHF

CDR3 length: 14
J gene: TRBJ1-4
D gene: TRBD1
clone size: NA
V gene: TRBV4-3
CDR3 DNA: TGCGCCAGCAGCGGGGACAGGTGGGAAGAAAAACTGTTTTTT
CDR3 protein: CASSGDRWEEKLFF

CDR3 length: 14
J gene: TRBJ2-7
D gene: NA
clone size: NA
V gene: TRBV28
CDR3 DNA: TGTGCCAGCAGGGGGACCCCCTGGGGCTACGAGCAGTACTTC
CDR3 protein: CASRGTPWGYEQYF

CDR3 length: 12
J gene: TRBJ1-2
D gene: NA
clone size: NA
V gene: TRBV18
CDR3 DNA: TGTGCCAGCTCGCAGGGCAGGGAAGGCTACACCTTC
CDR3 protein: CASSQGREGYTF

CDR3 length: 15
J gene: TRBJ2-5
D gene: NA
clone size: NA
V gene: TRBV10-3
CDR3 DNA: TGTGCCATCAGTGACCCGGGGTCAGAAAAAGAGACCCAGTACTTC
CDR3 protein: CAISDPGSEKETQYF

CDR3 length: 12
J gene: TRBJ1-3
D gene: NA
clone size: NA
V gene: TRBV28
CDR3 DNA: TGTGCCAGCAGATCAAACAGTAACACCATATATTTT
CDR3 protein: CASRSNSNTIYF

CDR3 length: 16
J gene: TRBJ1-5
D gene: TRBD1
clone size: NA
V gene: TRBV19
CDR3 DNA: TGTGCCAGTAGTATAGGTGCAGGGGGCCGCAATCAGCCCCAGCATTTT
CDR3 protein: CASSIGAGGRNQPQHF

CDR3 length: 15
J gene: TRBJ1-5
D gene: NA
clone size: NA
V gene: TRBV28
CDR3 DNA: TGTGCCAGCATCAACCCCAGGGCTAGCAATCAGCCCCAGCATTTT
CDR3 protein: CASINPRASNQPQHF

CDR3 length: 13
J gene: TRBJ1-2
D gene: NA
clone size: once
V gene: TRBV28
CDR3 DNA: TGTGCCAGCAGTTTCCGGGGTACCCTTGGCTACACCTTC
CDR3 protein: CASSFRGTLGYTF

CDR3 length: 14
J gene: TRBJ2-2
D gene: TRBD1
clone size: NA
V gene: TRBV5-1
CDR3 DNA: TGCGCCAGCAGCCAACAGGGGTCCACCGGGGAGCTGTTTTTT
CDR3 protein: CASSQQGSTGELFF

CDR3 length: 17
J gene: TRBJ1-1
D gene: TRBD1
clone size: NA
V gene: TRBV2
CDR3 DNA: TGTGCCAGCAGCCAGGGACAGCGGTTTAGGTCATACACTGAAGCTTTCTTT
CDR3 protein: CASSQGQRFRSYTEAFF

CDR3 length: 15
J gene: TRBJ2-3
D gene: TRBD1
clone size: NA
V gene: TRBV27
CDR3 DNA: TGTGCCAGCAGCAGGTCGGGCAGGGGGACAGATACGCAGTATTTT
CDR3 protein: CASSRSGRGTDTQYF

CDR3 length: 16
J gene: TRBJ1-2
D gene: TRBD1
clone size: NA
V gene: TRBV7-2
CDR3 DNA: TGTGCCAGCAGCGCCCCACGGACAGGGTGGAACTATGGCTACACCTTC
CDR3 protein: CASSAPRTGWNYGYTF

CDR3 length: 12
J gene: TRBJ2-3
D gene: NA
clone size: NA
V gene: TRBV12-3/TRBV12-4
CDR3 DNA: TGTGCCAGCGGCAAAAGCACAGATACGCAGTATTTT
CDR3 protein: CASGKSTDTQYF

CDR3 length: 15
J gene: TRBJ1-5
D gene: NA
clone size: NA
V gene: TRBV2
CDR3 DNA: TGTGCCAGCAGTAAGGAGGGACTAGTGGATCAGCCCCAGCATTTT
CDR3 protein: CASSKEGLVDQPQHF

CDR3 length: 13
J gene: TRBJ1-5
D gene: NA
clone size: few
V gene: TRBV3-1/TRBV3-2
CDR3 DNA: TGTGCCAGCAGCCTTACTCGCAATCAGCCCCAGCATTTT
CDR3 protein: CASSLTRNQPQHF

CDR3 length: 15
J gene: TRBJ1-3
D gene: NA
clone size: NA
V gene: TRBV3-1/TRBV3-2
CDR3 DNA: TGTGCCAGCAGTCCTCTCGGACTCACGGCAAACACCATATATTTT
CDR3 protein: CASSPLGLTANTIYF

CDR3 length: 15
J gene: TRBJ2-7
D gene: TRBD1
clone size: NA
V gene: TRBV5-4
CDR3 DNA: TGTGCCAGCAGCTCGGGACAGGGTCATTCCTACGAGCAGTACTTC
CDR3 protein: CASSSGQGHSYEQYF